This T cell receptor beta chain was recovered during a study of blood T cell repertoires in COVID-19. For the study at large: PBMCs, B-cell-depleted T cells, or T cells provided the cDNA or gDNA that made up the material.

Sequencing was performed with immunoSEQ multiplex PCR; in TCRdb, only in-frame clones are kept and a portion is missing. Of more than 350,000 clones detected, around nine tenths appear once; the ten largest clones hold about 1.4%. This CDR3 region has 13 residues. Trimming cost V 9 bases and J 6 bases, with 17 bases left between them. Germline V gene sequence: CDR1 MNHNS, CDR2 SASEGT. The clonotype originates from a woman between 18 and 30 years old who had been exposed to COVID-19. Sample: PBMCs or T cells enriched from blood (not recorded which). This sequence joins TRBV6-1 and TRBJ1-1, with a weak D call TRBD1 (5 bases). The CDR3 sequence: CASHDSSLAEAFF. Here the CDR3 DNA reads TGTGCCAGTCATGACAGTTCTCTCGCTGAAGCTTTCTTT.